Each of the 8 T cell receptor beta chains below was sequenced from the same sample in a study. A single record per CDR3 protein comes from TCRdb applying MiXCR to the 5' RACE reads. Among about 9,100 distinct CDR3 sequences listed, less than 65% were seen once. The specimen was tumor-infiltrating memory CD4+ T cells sorted from the breast tumor. Described subset: memory CD4+ T cells, CD4+CD45RO+CD25-. The origin of the receptors is a female donor with breast cancer.

V gene TRBV12-3 or TRBV12-4 combines with J gene TRBJ1-2; maybe TRBD1 (5 bases). V was clipped by 3 bases and J by 4 bases, with 15 bases between them. The CDR3 sequence is 15 residues long. CDR3 region: CASSLGGARVYGYTF. The CDR3, as DNA: TGTGCCAGCAGTTTGGGAGGGGCCAGGGTCTATGGCTACACCTTC.

The chain combines TRBV20-1 with TRBJ1-5; D is undetermined. V was cut by 6 bases and J by 4 bases, with 10 bases left in between. Germline CDR1 reads DFQATT; CDR2 reads SNEGSKA (reference sequence). The CDR3 is made up of 12 amino acids. CDR3 nucleotides: TGCAGTGCCCAAGGCGGTAATCAGCCCCAGCATTTT. Protein sequence: CSAQGGNQPQHF.

There are a few counts of this clonotype. J is TRBJ2-1 and V is TRBV10-3, with a possible D match to TRBD1 (6 bases). V was trimmed by 2 bases and J by 1 base, leaving 15 bases between them. CDR3 size: 17 residues. CDR1 is ENHRY and CDR2 is SYGVKD in the germline V gene. CDR3 nucleotide sequence: TGTGCCATCAGTGAGCCCACAGGACAGCGATCCTACAATGAGCAGTTCTTC. This codes for CAISEPTGQRSYNEQFF.

This clonotype was counted only a few times. The chain employs TRBV7-2 and TRBJ2-1; D call uncertain. Germline V gives CDR1 SGHTA, CDR2 FQGNSA. V was cut by 2 bases and J by 8 bases, with 10 bases left in between. The CDR3 runs to 13 residues. In DNA, the CDR3 is TGTGCCAGCAGCTTAAGTCGGGTGGATGAGCAGTTCTTC. Its translation: CASSLSRVDEQFF.

This clonotype was seen a single time. V gene TRBV28 combines with J gene TRBJ1-4, with 9 positions matching TRBD1. The CDR3 consists of 14 residues. Trimming removed 4 bases from V and 8 bases from J; junction bases left unmatched: 5. Germline V gene sequence: CDR1 MDHEN, CDR2 SYDVKM. In nucleotides, the CDR3 is TGTGCCAGCAGTTCAGGACAGGGGCGGGAAAAACTGTTTTTT. Amino acids: CASSSGQGREKLFF. The variable domain in full, completed from reference TRBV28 and TRBJ1-4, reads DVKVTQSSRYLVKRTGEKVFLECVQDMDHENMFWYRQDPGLGLRLIYFSYDVKMKEKGDIPEGYSVSREKKERFSLILESASTNQTSMYLCASSSGQGREKLFFGSGTQLSVL.

This sequence joins TRBV3-1 and TRBJ2-1; 8 nucleotides line up with TRBD2. CDR3 length equals 14 residues. V shed 5 bases and J 8 bases; nucleotides not matched to a gene: 8. Looked up from germline, CDR1 is LGHDT and CDR2 is YNNKEL (reference sequence). The CDR3 DNA sequence: TGTGCCAGCAGCGACCCCGGGACTAGTTATGAGCAGTTCTTC. This sequence encodes CASSDPGTSYEQFF.

This chain connects TRBV20-1 to TRBJ2-1, with 7 bases matching TRBD2. The length of the CDR3 is 15 residues. Germline CDR1 is DFQATT and CDR2 is SNEGSKA (reference sequence). V gave up 0 bases and J gave up 13 bases; unmatched junction bases: 15. The DNA for the CDR3 is TGCAGTGCTAGAGAGACCCACTGGGGAGGGAAGCCCCAGTTCTTC. Encoded protein: CSARETHWGGKPQFF.

V usage is TRBV7-2 and J usage is TRBJ2-5; 9 bases map to TRBD1. The V segment lost 5 bases and the J segment 5 bases; nucleotides outside the gene matches: 9. Looked up from germline, CDR1 is SGHTA and CDR2 is FQGNSA. The CDR3 covers 15 residues. CDR3 DNA: TGTGCCAGCAGCGCCGGGACAGGGACCTGGGAGACCCAGTACTTC. Its protein product is CASSAGTGTWETQYF.